These T cell receptor beta chains were read from a single sample in a study of shared clonotypes between healthy human individuals. Using immunoSEQ multiplex PCR, the repertoire was profiled, and TCRdb retains in-frame clones only, with some absent. The table shows some 120,000 clones, with around 68% occurring only once. Sequencing was carried out using memory CD8+ T cells sorted from blood. Receptors originate from a woman aged 25 to 39 in good health. Both conserved end residues are part of each CDR3. A D gene is named only where the DNA matches it firmly. Clone size appears in some rows only: once, few, many, or a class for an expanded clone.

v_gene,abundance,d_gene,j_gene,CDR3nt,CDR3aa
TRBV10-3,.,.,TRBJ2-1,TGTGCCATCAGTGAGTCGGCCCATTACAATGAGCAGTTCTTC,CAISESAHYNEQFF
TRBV1,.,.,TRBJ2-5,TGCACCAGCAGCCAATCTCCTAGCCGAAGGGCCCAGTACTTC,CTSSQSPSRRAQYF
TRBV5-4,.,TRBD2,TRBJ2-5,TGTGCCAGCAGCTTGGTGACAGGGCGGCTCGAGCGGGAGGGCCCTGAGACCCAGTACTTC,CASSLVTGRLEREGPETQYF
TRBV4-2,.,.,TRBJ2-3,TGTGCCAGCAGCCAAGAAAGGCTCCTAAGTGTGCAGTATTTT,CASSQERLLSVQYF
TRBV7-8,.,TRBD2,TRBJ2-2,TGTGCCAGCAGCTCCTCGGTGGTAGCGGGAGGCTCCGGGGAGCTGTTTTTT,CASSSSVVAGGSGELFF
TRBV28,.,TRBD1,TRBJ2-5,TGTGCCAGTCGACAGGGTGCAGAGACCCAGTACTTC,CASRQGAETQYF
TRBV11-2,.,.,TRBJ2-1,TGTGCCAGCAGCCGAATTCGGGGCCAGACCCATGAGCAGTTCTTC,CASSRIRGQTHEQFF
TRBV28,.,TRBD1,TRBJ1-6,TGTGCCAGCAGTTTACCCCTTACCGGGACAGGAGATTCACCCCTCCACTTT,CASSLPLTGTGDSPLHF
TRBV19,once,.,TRBJ2-7,TGTGCCAGTAGTCCCCGACGCTACACATACGAGCAGTACTTC,CASSPRRYTYEQYF
TRBV10-2,many,.,TRBJ1-2,TGCGCCAGCAGTGAGAATGGTTATGTGGATGGCTACACCTTC,CASSENGYVDGYTF
TRBV5-4,.,.,TRBJ2-7,TGTGCCAGCAGCTTGAGGGAAGGTAGCGACGAGCAGTACTTC,CASSLREGSDEQYF
TRBV15,few,.,TRBJ2-2,TGTGCCACCAGGTCCACCGGGGAGCTGTTTTTT,CATRSTGELFF
TRBV18,.,TRBD2,TRBJ2-1,TGTGCCAGCTCACCACGCGGGGGGATGCGTTCCTACAATGAGCAGTTCTTC,CASSPRGGMRSYNEQFF
TRBV6-4,.,.,TRBJ2-7,TGTGCCAGCAGTTCCCCTTTGGGGGGAGTTTACGAGCAGTACTTC,CASSSPLGGVYEQYF
TRBV25-1,few,.,TRBJ2-1,TGTGCCAGCAGTGACGGAGCGGCTAACTCCTACAATGAGCAGTTCTTC,CASSDGAANSYNEQFF
TRBV7-6,.,TRBD1,TRBJ2-7,TGTGCCAGCAGCTTAGACAGGGGCTACGAGCAGTACTTC,CASSLDRGYEQYF
TRBV1,.,.,TRBJ1-4,TGCACCAGCCCCCCTTCCCCTGGGACGGAGGGTGGGGCCCTTAATGAAAAACTGTTTTTT,CTSPPSPGTEGGALNEKLFF
TRBV15,.,.,TRBJ2-4,TGTGCCACCAGCAGAGATCTGAGTCCAATAAACATTCAGTACTTC,CATSRDLSPINIQYF
TRBV5-1,few,TRBD2,TRBJ2-7,TGCGCCAGCAGCTTGGCCGGAGGGACTAGCGGGACTATGTGGTACGAGCAGTACTTC,CASSLAGGTSGTMWYEQYF
TRBV10-2,once,.,TRBJ1-4,TGCGCCAGCAGTGATTCGGGGTCTACTAATGAAAAACTGTTTTTT,CASSDSGSTNEKLFF
TRBV19,.,TRBD2,TRBJ2-1,TGTGCCAGTAGTATCGGGGCGGGAGGGGTCTACAATGAGCAGTTCTTC,CASSIGAGGVYNEQFF
TRBV30,few,.,TRBJ2-7,TGTGCCTGGAGTGGGGTCTCTGCCTACGAGCAGTACTTC,CAWSGVSAYEQYF
TRBV2,.,TRBD2,TRBJ2-7,TGTGCCAGCAATCCTAGCGGGATACCCTACGAGCAGTACTTC,CASNPSGIPYEQYF
TRBV7-8,.,.,TRBJ2-7,TGTGCCAGCAGCTTAGGCGGGCCTGGTCTTTACGAGCAGTACTTC,CASSLGGPGLYEQYF
TRBV7-9,.,.,TRBJ1-5,TGTGCCAGCAGCTTAGACTACCAGCCCCAGCATTTT,CASSLDYQPQHF
TRBV7-2,.,.,TRBJ2-7,TGTGCCAGCAGCATTCCTGGGTCGCAATCCTACGAGCAGTACTTC,CASSIPGSQSYEQYF
TRBV25-1,.,TRBD1,TRBJ1-5,TGTGCCAGCAGTGATCAGACAGGGGACCTAAATCAGCCCCAGCATTTT,CASSDQTGDLNQPQHF
TRBV6-5,.,.,TRBJ2-2,TGTGCCAGCAGCTACGAATCCGGGGAGCTGTTTTTT,CASSYESGELFF
TRBV9,.,.,TRBJ1-4,TGTGCCAGCAGCGTCGCGGGGACTAATGAAAAACTGTTTTTT,CASSVAGTNEKLFF
TRBV18,.,.,TRBJ2-5,TGTGCCAGCTCACCACTCTACGGACCGCTGATGGAAGAGACCCAGTACTTC,CASSPLYGPLMEETQYF
TRBV5-1,.,.,TRBJ2-7,TGCGCCAGCAGCTTCGACGCGACCTACGAGCAGTACTTC,CASSFDATYEQYF
TRBV7-9,.,.,TRBJ1-5,TGTGCCAGCAGCTTAACGGCAGGCGGTGATCAGCCCCAGCATTTT,CASSLTAGGDQPQHF
TRBV27,.,.,TRBJ2-3,TGTGCCAGCAGTTTATCCGGCGGGGGCACAGATACGCAGTATTTT,CASSLSGGGTDTQYF
TRBV5-1,.,.,TRBJ1-4,TGCGCCAGCAGCTATGGGTTAAGGGGTCGTGAAAAACTGTTTTTT,CASSYGLRGREKLFF
TRBV5-4,.,.,TRBJ1-1,TGTGCCAGCAGCTTTGGGAGGAACATGAACACTGAAGCTTTCTTT,CASSFGRNMNTEAFF
TRBV10-3,.,TRBD1,TRBJ2-1,TGTGCCATCAGCACAGGGGATAGCTCCTACAATGAGCAGTTCTTC,CAISTGDSSYNEQFF
TRBV6-6,.,TRBD1,TRBJ1-5,TGTGCCAGCAGTGCCGCAGGGGGCGGGAATCAGCCCCAGCATTTT,CASSAAGGGNQPQHF
TRBV29-1,.,.,TRBJ2-1,TGCAGCGTTGATGACGGTTACTACAATGAGCAGTTCTTC,CSVDDGYYNEQFF
TRBV7-6,.,.,TRBJ1-1,TGTGCCAGCAGCTTGGGGGACGAGGGGACTGAAGCTTTCTTT,CASSLGDEGTEAFF
TRBV15,.,TRBD1,TRBJ2-6,TGTGCCACCAGCAGAGAAACAGGGGCTGGGGCCAACGTCCTGACTTTC,CATSRETGAGANVLTF
TRBV5-4,.,.,TRBJ1-2,TGTGCCCGTACCGGGAGCGACTATGGCTACACCTTC,CARTGSDYGYTF
TRBV5-1,.,TRBD1,TRBJ2-3,TGCGCCAGCAGCCTACCTCGGGACAGGGGGCGGTTAGCGGAGTCCGCAGATACGCAGTATTTT,CASSLPRDRGRLAESADTQYF
TRBV7-2,.,TRBD2,TRBJ2-2,TGTGCCAGCAGCTTAAATCGACTAGCGGGGAGGGGATGGGCCGGGGAGCTGTTTTTT,CASSLNRLAGRGWAGELFF
TRBV6-6,.,.,TRBJ1-2,TGTGCCAGCAGTCGCATTATGCGTTACGGCTATGGCTACACCTTC,CASSRIMRYGYGYTF
TRBV6-5,.,.,TRBJ2-7,TGTGCCAGCAGTTACTCGCCGGTGGCCGTTGCGACCGAGCAGTACTTC,CASSYSPVAVATEQYF
TRBV6-6,.,.,TRBJ1-1,TGTGCCAGCAGTCCCCCGGCTGACAGGCCCGCTGAAGCTTTCTTT,CASSPPADRPAEAFF
TRBV11-2,.,TRBD2,TRBJ2-1,TGTGCCAGCAGAGCGGGAAAAGGGATGTATGAGCAGTTCTTC,CASRAGKGMYEQFF
TRBV27,.,.,TRBJ1-2,TGTGCCAGCAGTTTACGGGTGGGCTATGGCTACACCTTC,CASSLRVGYGYTF
TRBV6-6,.,.,TRBJ1-5,TGTGCCAGCTGGCCAGGGGGCAATCAGCCCCAGCATTTT,CASWPGGNQPQHF
TRBV27,few,TRBD2,TRBJ2-7,TGTGCCAGCAGTCAGCTAGGGAGGGTCTACGAGCAGTACTTC,CASSQLGRVYEQYF
TRBV7-9,.,TRBD2,TRBJ2-1,TGTGCCAGCAGCTCCCCAGGGGCGAGCGGGAGGTCATCGTACAATGAGCAGTTCTTC,CASSSPGASGRSSYNEQFF
TRBV2,.,.,TRBJ2-7,TGTGCCAGCAGTCCCTGGATGGACGGATCCTTCTACGAGCAGTACTTC,CASSPWMDGSFYEQYF
TRBV27,.,TRBD2,TRBJ2-7,TGTGCCAGCAGCAAAGGACTAGCGGGGACCTACGAGCAGTACTTC,CASSKGLAGTYEQYF